These 30 T cell receptor beta chains came from one sample sequenced in a study of control samples from healthy donors and cancer patients. Only in-frame clones appear in the TCRdb table, and some are missing; sequencing was by immunoSEQ multiplex PCR. The table has more than 85,000 clones, 80% to 90% seen once. The sequenced sample was blood. All receptors derive from a woman aged 45-65 years in good health.

The chain carries TRBV24-1 and TRBJ1-1, with TRBD1 as a possible D gene (5 bases). In germline, CDR1 is KGHDR, CDR2 SFDVKD. V gave up 9 bases and J gave up 1 base, with 11 bases separating them. The CDR3 is made up of 13 amino acids. DNA for the CDR3: TGTGCCACCCGCCAGAGGGGGAACACTGAAGCTTTCTTT. Translated: CATRQRGNTEAFF.

V is TRBV7-2 and J is TRBJ1-6; tentative D call: TRBD1 (5 bases). The CDR3 spans 15 residues. Trimming cost V 1 base and J 5 bases, with 9 bases left between them. From germline, CDR1 is SGHTA and CDR2 FQGNSA. CDR3 DNA: TGTGCCAGCAGCTTAGAAAGGGGAAATAATTCACCCCTCCACTTT. Its translation: CASSLERGNNSPLHF. Complete variable domain (other parts from reference TRBV7-2 and TRBJ1-6): GAGVSQSPSNKVTEKGKDVELRCDPISGHTALYWYRQSLGQGLEFLIYFQGNSAPDKSGLPSDRFSAERTGGSVSTLTIQRTQQEDSAVYLCASSLERGNNSPLHFGNGTRLTVT.

V usage is TRBV24-1 and J usage is TRBJ2-3; D ambiguous. The CDR3 is 15 residues long. Trimming cost V 4 bases and J 2 bases, with 12 bases left between them. Germline CDR1 is KGHDR and CDR2 is SFDVKD. The CDR3 coding sequence is TGTGCCACCAGTGAAGGTCCCTACCTCACAGATACGCAGTATTTT. Translation gives CATSEGPYLTDTQYF.

The J gene is TRBJ1-5, the V gene TRBV7-9; D remains unclear. This CDR3 has 12 residues. The V and J ends lost 5 bases and 3 bases respectively, with 5 bases between them. The germline V gene has CDR1 SEHNR and CDR2 FQNEAQ (reference sequence). CDR3 sequence (DNA): TGTGCCAGCAGCCTTGTCAATCAGCCCCAGCATTTT. Its translation: CASSLVNQPQHF.

This chain links TRBV5-4 with TRBJ2-5; maybe TRBD2 (6 bases). The CDR3 has 14 residues. Trimming stripped 0 bases from V and 2 bases from J, with 8 bases between. The germline CDR1 and CDR2 sequences are SGHNT and YYREEE (reference sequence). The CDR3 region is CASSLEGLQETQYF. DNA of the CDR3: TGTGCCAGCAGCTTGGAGGGACTGCAAGAGACCCAGTACTTC.

The chain employs TRBV19 and TRBJ2-1, with D perhaps matching TRBD2 (7 bases). The V end was cut by 9 bases, the J end by 10 bases, with 16 bases between. The CDR3 extends over 12 amino acids. Germline V lookup: CDR1 LNHDA, CDR2 SQIVND (reference sequence). CDR3 protein: CASRRGASEQFF. The DNA of the CDR3 is TGTGCCAGCCGCCGGGGGGCATCCGAGCAGTTCTTC.

The rearrangement links TRBV11-3 to TRBJ2-7; D is unclear. Deletions cut 4 bases from V and 0 bases from J, with 4 bases between. Germline V lookup: CDR1 SGHNT, CDR2 YENEEA. The length of the CDR3 is 12 residues. The CDR3 coding sequence is TGTGCCAGCAGCTCGTTCTCCTACGAGCAGTACTTC. Protein product: CASSSFSYEQYF.

This clone was seen a single time. V is TRBV28 and J is TRBJ1-2; TRBD1 agrees at 7 bases. V lost 6 bases and J lost 0; bases outside the gene matches: 4. The germline V gene has CDR1 MDHEN and CDR2 SYDVKM. CDR3 length: 14 amino acids. CDR3 in DNA: TGTGCCAGCAGAATCAGGGGGACTAACTATGGCTACACCTTC. Translation: CASRIRGTNYGYTF.

The DNA of the CDR3 is TGTGCCAGCAGCCCCTCCCCCGGTGACTCTGGGGCCAACGTCCTGACTTTC. It specifies CASSPSPGDSGANVLTF. The chain joins TRBV6-2 or TRBV6-3 to TRBJ2-6; D gene ambiguous. V lost 6 bases and J lost 0, with 15 bases in between. The CDR3 spans 17 residues. The germline V gene has CDR1 MNHEY and CDR2 SVGEGT.

The rearrangement links TRBV18 to TRBJ1-6; D is uncertain. The CDR3 has 17 residues. Germline assignment: CDR1 KGHSH and CDR2 LQKENI. The V gene lost 6 bases and the J gene lost 0 bases, with 15 bases spanning the gap. The CDR3 sequence is CASSYTKGLSYNSPLHF. The CDR3 DNA follows: TGTGCCAGCTCTTATACAAAGGGCCTCTCCTATAATTCACCCCTCCACTTT. The entire variable domain, with the rest obtained from reference TRBV18 and TRBJ1-6, is as follows: NAGVMQNPRHLVRRRGQEARLRCSPMKGHSHVYWYRQLPEEGLKFMVYLQKENIIDESGMPKERFSAEFPKEGPSILRIQQVVRGDSAAYFCASSYTKGLSYNSPLHFGNGTRLTVT.

The V and J genes are TRBV7-9 and TRBJ1-2, with a weak D call TRBD1 (5 bases). Germline CDR1 and CDR2: SEHNR and FQNEAQ (reference sequence). CDR3 length: 13 residues. The V end lost 3 bases, the J end lost 2 bases, and 7 bases lay between the germline ends. The DNA of the CDR3 is TGTGCCAGCAGCTTCCGGGACAACTATGGCTACACCTTC. This sequence encodes CASSFRDNYGYTF.

The CDR3 region is CASSPPGTGGREQYF. Written as DNA, the CDR3 is TGTGCCAGCAGTCCCCCCGGGACAGGGGGCCGCGAGCAGTACTTC. The J gene is TRBJ2-7, the V gene TRBV27; 12 positions match TRBD1. The germline V gene encodes CDR1 MNHEY and CDR2 SMNVEV (reference sequence). V lost 5 bases to trimming and J lost 6 bases; unmatched junction nucleotides: 8. The CDR3 contains 15 residues.

This chain links TRBV7-3 with TRBJ2-5; TRBD2 matches 7 bases. The trim removed 5 bases at V and 5 bases at J, leaving 5 bases unmatched. Germline loops: CDR1 SGHTA, CDR2 FQGTGA. The CDR3 has 13 residues. The CDR3 region is CASSAEGGETQYF. CDR3 sequence (DNA): TGTGCCAGCAGCGCGGAGGGAGGGGAGACCCAGTACTTC.

The chain couples TRBV2 to TRBJ2-7; D call uncertain. The CDR3 is 13 amino acids. CDR1 SNHLY and CDR2 FYNNEI come from the germline V gene. Trimming took off 8 bases at V and 1 base at J, with 12 bases between the two ends. The CDR3 spells CASDKTASYEQYF. The CDR3 region has the DNA TGTGCCAGCGATAAGACGGCTTCCTACGAGCAGTACTTC.

The rearrangement joins TRBV13 to TRBJ2-3, with 7 bases that match TRBD1. Unmatched junction bases numbered 11, after V lost 5 bases and J lost 0 bases. CDR1 is PRHDT, CDR2 FYEKMQ, per germline (reference sequence). The CDR3 runs to 17 residues. The DNA of the CDR3 is TGTGCCAGCAGCCCCCGGGACAGTCCCTTGAGCACAGATACGCAGTATTTT. Translated: CASSPRDSPLSTDTQYF.

This rearrangement joins TRBV13 to TRBJ1-1; possibly TRBD1 for D (6 bases). The CDR3 is made up of 12 amino acids. Germline CDR1 and CDR2: PRHDT and FYEKMQ (reference sequence). V shed 5 bases and J shed 7 bases, with 11 bases lying between them. CDR3 sequence reads: CASSQTGIEAFF. The CDR3 nucleotides are TGTGCCAGCAGCCAAACAGGGATTGAAGCTTTCTTT.

The rearrangement joins TRBV15 to TRBJ1-5; D is ambiguous. Germline V CDR1 and CDR2: LNHNV, YYDKDF (reference sequence). The CDR3 length is 13 residues. Trimming stripped 0 bases from V and 6 bases from J, with 6 bases between. CDR3 sequence reads: CATSRDRVQPQHF. The CDR3 DNA reads TGTGCCACCAGCAGAGATCGCGTTCAGCCCCAGCATTTT.

V and J are TRBV7-6 and TRBJ2-2; D ambiguous. The V end was cut by 2 bases, the J end by 1 base, with 14 bases between. The length of the CDR3 is 17 residues. Germline V CDR1 and CDR2: SGHVS, FNYEAQ. The CDR3 region is CASSLTGGSGNTGELFF. The CDR3 nucleotides read TGTGCCAGCAGCTTAACGGGCGGCTCAGGGAACACCGGGGAGCTGTTTTTT.

The rearrangement links TRBV7-2 to TRBJ1-6, with TRBD1 identical over 7 bases. With V trimmed by 6 bases and J by 7 bases, 12 bases remained unmatched. The CDR3 has 16 amino acids. Germline loops: CDR1 SGHTA, CDR2 FQGNSA. In DNA form, the CDR3 reads TGTGCCAGCAGACGGGACACAGGGGAGCTGAATTCACCCCTCCACTTT. Amino acid sequence: CASRRDTGELNSPLHF. Filled out from reference TRBV7-2 and TRBJ1-6, the complete variable domain reads GAGVSQSPSNKVTEKGKDVELRCDPISGHTALYWYRQSLGQGLEFLIYFQGNSAPDKSGLPSDRFSAERTGGSVSTLTIQRTQQEDSAVYLCASRRDTGELNSPLHFGNGTRLTVT.

The rearrangement joins TRBV30 to TRBJ2-3; no clear D gene. CDR1 and CDR2 from the germline V gene are GTSNPN and SVGIG (reference sequence). V shed 4 bases and J shed 6 bases, with 11 bases lying between them. The CDR3 length is 12 residues. The CDR3 spells CAWIPSLDTQYF. The CDR3 nucleotides are TGTGCCTGGATCCCAAGTTTGGATACGCAGTATTTT.

The chain uses TRBV9 and TRBJ2-7; TRBD2 matches at 9 bases. This CDR3 region has 16 residues. The germline V gene encodes CDR1 SGDLS and CDR2 YYNGEE. V lost 0 bases, J lost 0 bases, and 4 bases stayed unmatched. CDR3 residues: CASSVDTSGPSYEQYF. CDR3 nucleotides: TGTGCCAGCAGCGTAGATACTAGCGGGCCCTCCTACGAGCAGTACTTC.

This clone has a single count. This chain connects TRBV15 to TRBJ2-5; no firm D call. The ends were cut back, 4 bases at V and 5 bases at J, with 8 bases in the middle. Germline-derived CDR1 and CDR2 are LNHNV and YYDKDF (reference sequence). The CDR3 runs to 12 residues. Here the CDR3 DNA reads TGTGCCACCAGCAATCCCACGGAGACCCAGTACTTC. Amino acid sequence: CATSNPTETQYF.

CDR3 nucleotides: TGCGCCAGCAGCCCGTCGGGTGGCGGGGTAGTGGGTTCACCCCTCCACTTT. This gives the protein CASSPSGGGVVGSPLHF. V gene TRBV5-1 combines with J gene TRBJ1-6; D gene unclear. This CDR3 spans 17 amino acids. CDR1 SGHRS and CDR2 YFSETQ come from the germline V gene. The V and J ends lost 4 bases and 9 bases respectively, with 23 bases between them. Based on the CDR3 plus reference TRBV5-1 and TRBJ1-6, the full variable domain is KAGVTQTPRYLIKTRGQQVTLSCSPISGHRSVSWYQQTPGQGLQFLFEYFSETQRNKGNFPGRFSGRQFSNSRSEMNVSTLELGDSALYLCASSPSGGGVVGSPLHFGNGTRLTVT.

The chain uses TRBV19 and TRBJ1-4; D call uncertain. V lost 7 bases and J 2 bases, leaving 17 bases between the germline ends. The germline CDR1 and CDR2 sequences are LNHDA and SQIVND (reference sequence). This CDR3 comprises 16 residues. CDR3 nucleotide sequence: TGTGCCAGTAACCACCAAAGGGAGAGGACTAATGAAAAACTGTTTTTT. It translates to CASNHQRERTNEKLFF.

This clone was detected only a few times. The rearrangement uses TRBV2 and TRBJ2-1; the match to TRBD2 covers 7 bases. This CDR3 comprises 13 residues. Trimming took 4 bases from V and 3 from J; bases not matched to a gene: 0. Germline V gives CDR1 SNHLY, CDR2 FYNNEI. DNA for the CDR3: TGTGCCAGCAGTGGCGGGGGCTACAATGAGCAGTTCTTC. Its protein is CASSGGGYNEQFF.

The rearrangement joins TRBV7-8 to TRBJ2-3; D possibly matches TRBD1 or TRBD2 (6 bases each). The CDR3 extends over 15 amino acids. V was trimmed by 5 bases and J by 4 bases, leaving 16 bases between them. Germline V gene sequence: CDR1 SGHVS, CDR2 FQNEAQ. CDR3 sequence: CASSLIGGAADTQYF. The CDR3 coding sequence is TGTGCCAGCAGCCTCATCGGGGGCGCAGCAGATACGCAGTATTTT. Supplemented by reference TRBV7-8 and TRBJ2-3, the full variable domain reads GAGVSQSPRYKVAKRGQDVALRCDPISGHVSLFWYQQALGQGPEFLTYFQNEAQLDKSGLPSDRFFAERPEGSVSTLKIQRTQQEDSAVYLCASSLIGGAADTQYFGPGTRLTVL.

In its sample, this clone was seen once. The chain links TRBV19 to TRBJ1-4; the D gene is possibly TRBD1 (6 bases). CDR3 length: 13 residues. Germline CDR1 reads LNHDA; CDR2 reads SQIVND (reference sequence). The germline V and J ends were trimmed by 4 bases and 5 bases, with 8 bases remaining between them. CDR3 nucleotide sequence: TGTGCCAGTAGTAGGCAGGGGAATGAAAAACTGTTTTTT. Translating it yields CASSRQGNEKLFF.

This chain connects TRBV11-3 to TRBJ2-5, with 7 bases identical to TRBD1. The J segment lost 3 bases and the V segment lost 6 bases, leaving 4 bases of the junction unmatched. Germline loops: CDR1 SGHNT, CDR2 YENEEA. CDR3 size: 13 residues. CDR3 DNA: TGTGCCAGCAGGAACACAGGGGAAGAGACCCAGTACTTC. It specifies CASRNTGEETQYF.

The rearrangement uses TRBV18 and TRBJ1-3; 7 positions agree with TRBD1. CDR1 is KGHSH, CDR2 LQKENI, per germline. The junction had 4 bases not matched to a gene; V was cut back by 6 bases and J by 2 bases. The CDR3 runs 14 residues. CDR3 sequence: CASSPDRAGNTIYF. The CDR3 coding sequence is TGTGCCAGCTCCCCTGACAGGGCTGGAAACACCATATATTTT. Supplemented by reference TRBV18 and TRBJ1-3, the full variable domain reads NAGVMQNPRHLVRRRGQEARLRCSPMKGHSHVYWYRQLPEEGLKFMVYLQKENIIDESGMPKERFSAEFPKEGPSILRIQQVVRGDSAAYFCASSPDRAGNTIYFGEGSWLTVV.

At least ten counts were recorded for this clone. This chain connects TRBV19 to TRBJ1-1, with D possibly being TRBD1 (5 bases). The V and J ends lost 3 bases and 0 bases respectively, with 8 bases between them. CDR3 length: 14 amino acids. The germline CDR1 and CDR2 sequences are LNHDA and SQIVND (reference sequence). For the CDR3, the DNA is TGTGCCAGTAGTATTCCAGGGATGAACACTGAAGCTTTCTTT. It translates to CASSIPGMNTEAFF.